This T cell receptor (beta chain) was retrieved from a study of blood T cell repertoires in COVID-19. CDR1 and CDR2 (germline): SGHNT, YYREEE (reference sequence). The CDR3 has 11 amino acids. V shed 2 bases and J shed 8 bases, with 7 bases lying between them. Clones were sequenced by immunoSEQ multiplex PCR, and TCRdb holds only the in-frame ones, with some missing. The table has 55,000 to 65,000 clones, around 79% seen once; the top ten hold approximately 3.4%. The sample taken for sequencing was peripheral blood. The source of this sequence is a man between 60 and 75 years old with acute or convalescent COVID-19. The rearrangement joins TRBV5-4 to TRBJ1-1, with D possibly matching TRBD1 (5 bases). CDR3 nucleotides: TGTGCCAGCAGCTTCGCAGGGGAAGCTTTCTTT. This translates into CASSFAGEAFF.